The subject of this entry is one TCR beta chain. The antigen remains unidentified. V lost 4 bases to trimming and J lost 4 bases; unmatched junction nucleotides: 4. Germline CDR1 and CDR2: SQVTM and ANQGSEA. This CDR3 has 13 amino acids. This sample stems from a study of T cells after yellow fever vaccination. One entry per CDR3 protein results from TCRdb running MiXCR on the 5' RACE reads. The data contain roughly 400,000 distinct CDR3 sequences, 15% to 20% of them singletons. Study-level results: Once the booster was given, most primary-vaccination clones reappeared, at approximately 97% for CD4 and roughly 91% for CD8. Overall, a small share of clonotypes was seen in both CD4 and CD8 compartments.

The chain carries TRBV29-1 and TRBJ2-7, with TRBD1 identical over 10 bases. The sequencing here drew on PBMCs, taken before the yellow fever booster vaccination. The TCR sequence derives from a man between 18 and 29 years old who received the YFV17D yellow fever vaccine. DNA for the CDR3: TGCAGCGTTGGGGACAGGGGATTATACGAGCAGTACTTC. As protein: CSVGDRGLYEQYF.